The clone carrying this T cell receptor (beta chain) came up a few times. This record belongs to a study of T cells after yellow fever vaccination. MiXCR was run by TCRdb on the 5' RACE reads, yielding one entry per CDR3 protein. Of roughly 85,000 distinct CDR3 sequences in the sample, 13% were seen once. This clonotype was obtained from a man younger than 35 who received the YFV17D yellow fever vaccine. This sample comprised CD8+ T cells not binding an NS4B(214-222) dextramer, sorted from PBMCs, obtained 21 days after the first yellow fever vaccination.

The CDR3 DNA sequence: TGTGCCAGCAGCTTAGAGTGGCAGCAAGAGACCCAGTACTTC. Translating gives CASSLEWQQETQYF. The chain joins TRBV7-9 to TRBJ2-5; D is unclear. V lost 1 base to trimming and J lost 2 bases, with 8 bases between them. Germline CDR1 reads SEHNR; CDR2 reads FQNEAQ (reference sequence). The CDR3 covers 14 residues.